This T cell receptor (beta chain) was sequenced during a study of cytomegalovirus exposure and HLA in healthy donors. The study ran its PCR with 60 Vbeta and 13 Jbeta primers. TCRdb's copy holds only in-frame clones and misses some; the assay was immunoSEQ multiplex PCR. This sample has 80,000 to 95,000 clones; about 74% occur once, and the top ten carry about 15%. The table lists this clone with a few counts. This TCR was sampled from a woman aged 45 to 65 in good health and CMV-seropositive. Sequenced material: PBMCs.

CDR3 bases: TGCAGCGTTGAAAGGGGGGGTGAAAGCACTGAAGCTTTCTTT. Translation gives CSVERGGESTEAFF. The chain combines TRBV29-1 with TRBJ1-1, with D possibly being TRBD1 (6 bases). V shed 2 bases and J shed 4 bases, with 14 bases lying between them. The CDR3 totals 14 residues. The germline gives CDR1 SQVTM, CDR2 ANQGSEA.